This T cell receptor (beta chain) was recorded in a study of cytomegalovirus exposure and HLA in healthy donors. Study in general: Most donors, 81% of 398 genotyped, fell in the Caucasian-associated ancestry cluster.

The count of this clone is one. Its target is not known. CDR1 is ENHRY, CDR2 SYGVKD, per germline. V was shortened by 11 bases and J by 5 bases, with 18 bases between the two germline ends. There are 13 residues in the CDR3. The PCR ran on 60 Vbeta and 13 Jbeta primers. Method: immunoSEQ multiplex PCR; TCRdb's copy keeps in-frame clones and lacks some. Among 150,000 to 200,000 clones listed, 65% to 85% were seen once. Study conclusions and caveats: An analysis that was carried out later associated 15,000 to 20,000 TCR beta sequences with HLA alleles at 0.05 false discovery rate. Available immune exposure information covered CMV serostatus only.

The chain couples TRBV10-3 to TRBJ1-1; tentative D call: TRBD1 (5 bases). The sequencing sample was made of PBMCs. The receptor was isolated from a woman younger than 30 in good health and CMV-seronegative. CDR3: CALTAGIGTEAFF. Here the CDR3 DNA reads TGTGCCCTCACGGCAGGGATTGGGACTGAAGCTTTCTTT.